The 23 T cell receptor beta chains listed next were all sequenced from one sample in a study of metastatic and nonmetastatic thyroid tumors. Until they underwent thyroid surgery, no patient had received any treatment. With MiXCR, TCRdb reprocessed the PCR reads. The sample has about 30,000 clones, 20% to 25% seen once. Material: blood. The receptors stem from a female donor with papillary thyroid cancer or a benign thyroid nodule (not recorded which). Some clones in this sample may be carry-over from other donors' samples.

There are many counts of this clone. This may be a read error, as it is one base from a much larger clone. The CDR3 reads CARDPGNQPQHF. CDR3 coding DNA: TGTGCCAGGGACCCGGGGAATCAGCCCCAGCATTTT. This chain connects TRBV28 to TRBJ1-5, with D unclear. Germline V gene lookup returns CDR1 MDHEN and CDR2 SYDVKM. This CDR3 has 12 residues. Trimming shortened V by 9 bases and J by 4 bases, and 10 bases separated the two germline ends. The full variable domain, with the rest looked up from reference TRBV28 and TRBJ1-5, is DVKVTQSSRYLVKRTGEKVFLECVQDMDHENMFWYRQDPGLGLRLIYFSYDVKMKEKGDIPEGYSVSREKKERFSLILESASTNQTSMYLCARDPGNQPQHFGDGTRLSIL.

This clone was found many times. V usage is TRBV18 and J usage is TRBJ2-7; the D is unclear. V lost 2 bases, J lost 5 bases, and 10 bases lay in between. CDR3 length: 13 amino acids. Germline CDR1 KGHSH, CDR2 LQKENI. CDR3 in amino acids: CASSPKLSHEQYF. For the CDR3, the DNA is TGTGCCAGCTCACCAAAATTGAGCCACGAGCAGTACTTC.

At least ten counts were recorded for this clone. The chain couples TRBV19 to TRBJ2-7, with unresolved D. The germline gives CDR1 LNHDA, CDR2 SQIVND (reference sequence). Trimming removed 9 bases from V and 3 bases from J, with 15 bases in between. The CDR3 is made up of 13 amino acids. In nucleotides, the CDR3 is TGTGCCAGGCACCGGGCCTTGAACTACGAGCAGTACTTC. Translation gives CARHRALNYEQYF. Drawing the rest from reference TRBV19 and TRBJ2-7, the complete variable domain is DGGITQSPKYLFRKEGQNVTLSCEQNLNHDAMYWYRQDPGQGLRLIYYSQIVNDFQKGDIAEGYSVSREKKESFPLTVTSAQKNPTAFYLCARHRALNYEQYFGPGTRLTVT.

Sample share makes this clone medium-sized. The chain employs TRBV6-1 and TRBJ2-7; a possible D gene is TRBD2 (6 bases). Germline assignment: CDR1 MNHNS and CDR2 SASEGT. The CDR3 has 18 residues. Trimming took 3 bases from V and 5 from J, leaving 26 bases between them. CDR3 region: CASSDPYRGSSPGDEQYF. The CDR3 DNA follows: TGTGCCAGCAGTGACCCCTATCGTGGGAGCTCTCCGGGGGACGAGCAGTACTTC.

This clone was seen at least ten times. This chain joins TRBV7-6 and TRBJ2-1, with D perhaps TRBD1 (6 bases). The CDR3 length is 13 residues. Germline V CDR1 and CDR2: SGHVS, FNYEAQ. Trimming removed 4 bases at V and 4 bases at J, with 8 bases between. CDR3 in amino acids: CASSSTGYNEQFF. The CDR3 bases are TGTGCCAGCAGCTCCACAGGGTACAATGAGCAGTTCTTC.

Remarks on this clone: The germline gene is not matched at one end of the junction; a read error may be the cause. The rearrangement uses TRBV5-1 and TRBJ2-7; 7 bases are a match to TRBD1. CDR1 and CDR2 (germline): SGHRS, YFSETQ. The CDR3 has 15 residues. For the CDR3, the DNA is TGCCCCAGCAGCTTGCCACAGGGGTTTTCCTACGAGCAGTACTTC. It yields the protein CPSSLPQGFSYEQYF.

The table lists this clone with many counts. J is TRBJ2-5 and V is TRBV5-4; D unresolved. This CDR3 has 12 residues. Germline CDR1 is SGHNT and CDR2 is YYREEE (reference sequence). The V gene lost 2 bases and the J gene lost 4 bases, with 6 bases spanning the gap. CDR3 nucleotides: TGTGCCAGCAGCTTCCTCAGAGAGACCCAGTACTTC. Amino acids: CASSFLRETQYF.

This clone was recorded many times. The chain employs TRBV28 and TRBJ1-2; D might be TRBD1 (5 bases). Germline CDR1 reads MDHEN; CDR2 reads SYDVKM. CDR3 length: 14 amino acids. Trimming left V 6 bases short and J 7 bases short, with 18 bases between. The CDR3 loop is CASREGRAWGGYTF. CDR3 bases: TGTGCCAGCAGAGAAGGCAGGGCCTGGGGTGGCTACACCTTC.

This clone was recorded a few times. The CDR3 end shows no conserved phenylalanine or tryptophan, and so a read error is likely. The V call is TRBV28, the J call TRBJ1-2; maybe TRBD1 (5 bases). Between the trimmed V and J ends, which lost 6 bases and 3 bases, there was a span of 23 bases. CDR1 MDHEN and CDR2 SYDVKM come from the germline V gene. This CDR3 is built from 17 residues. The CDR3 DNA is TGTGCCAGCAGGGACGGCCTGGGGACTCCGGTCCACTATGGCTACACCCTC. This sequence encodes CASRDGLGTPVHYGYTL.

This clone was seen many times. A read error may be the cause here, since a much bigger clone is one base away. This CDR3 is missing its conserved last phenylalanine or tryptophan, likely due to a read error. The CDR3 sequence is CATSDLNSNEQFL. The CDR3 DNA sequence: TGTGCCACCAGTGATTTAAACTCGAATGAGCAGTTCCTC. The chain employs TRBV24-1 and TRBJ2-1; D not resolved. Trimming left V 1 base short and J 7 bases short, with 7 bases between. Germline V gene lookup returns CDR1 KGHDR and CDR2 SFDVKD. The CDR3 totals 13 residues.

This clone has a count of ten or more. The V call is TRBV19, the J call TRBJ1-1; no definite D call. Trimming took off 5 bases at V and 0 bases at J, with 10 bases between the two ends. This CDR3 is built from 14 residues. From germline, CDR1 is LNHDA and CDR2 SQIVND (reference sequence). CDR3 sequence: CASSRREMNTEAFF. The CDR3, as DNA: TGTGCCAGTAGTCGGAGGGAGATGAACACTGAAGCTTTCTTT.

This clone was detected many times. This chain connects TRBV6-1 to TRBJ1-2; TRBD1 matches at 8 bases. This CDR3 contains 13 residues. J gave up 4 bases and V 10 bases, and 8 bases lay outside the gene matches. The germline gives CDR1 MNHNS, CDR2 SASEGT. CDR3 DNA sequence: TGTGCCACCCAGGGGGCCTTGAGCTATGGCTACACCTTC. It is translated as CATQGALSYGYTF.

Within the sample, this clone is medium-sized. The chain recombines TRBV5-1 with TRBJ1-2; the match to TRBD1 covers 7 bases. Germline loops: CDR1 SGHRS, CDR2 YFSETQ. Losses at the gene ends were 0 bases for V and 2 bases for J; bases not matched to a gene: 7. This CDR3 comprises 16 residues. CDR3 residues: CASSLGIDRVNYGYTF. The CDR3 coding sequence is TGCGCCAGCAGCTTGGGGATCGACAGGGTGAACTATGGCTACACCTTC.

This clone was counted many times. The chain employs TRBV10-3 and TRBJ2-3; 7 nucleotides agree with TRBD1. From germline, CDR1 is ENHRY and CDR2 SYGVKD. Trimming removed 8 bases from V and 5 bases from J; junction bases left unmatched: 16. The CDR3 has 16 residues. CDR3 sequence (DNA): TGTGCCATCGCCCGGGACAGCGTAATACTCAAAGATACGCAGTATTTT. Encoded protein: CAIARDSVILKDTQYF.

Regarding this clone: Germline and junction disagree at one end, which may indicate a read error. The chain joins TRBV4-2 to TRBJ2-5; no reliable D call. The CDR3 is made up of 16 amino acids. CDR1 is LGHNA, CDR2 YNFKEQ, per germline. The CDR3 DNA reads TGTGCCACCAGCCTGAAAAAGGAGTCGCGACAAGAGAGCGAGTACTTC. The encoded protein is CATSLKKESRQESEYF.

This clone was seen ten or more times. The chain recombines TRBV6-1 with TRBJ1-2, with 9 bases matching TRBD1. CDR3 size: 14 residues. Per germline, CDR1 MNHNS and CDR2 SASEGT. The junction had 14 bases not matched to a gene; V was cut back by 10 bases and J by 8 bases. This CDR3 reads CATNTGGVIGGYTF. CDR3 bases: TGTGCCACCAATACAGGGGGCGTAATAGGCGGCTACACCTTC.

This clone was counted many times. The junction differs from germline at one of its ends, possibly a read error. Other DNA variants within this sample encode the same CDR3. CDR3 region: CASSFQTGLTEAFF. CDR3 DNA sequence: TGTGCCAGCAGCTTCCAAACAGGGCTCACTGAGGCTTTCTTT. The J gene is TRBJ1-1, the V gene TRBV5-6, with D tentatively TRBD1 (6 bases). Germline V gene data show CDR1 as SGHDT and CDR2 as YYEEEE. The CDR3 runs to 14 residues.

This clone was seen many times. The germline gene is not matched at one end of the junction; a read error may be the cause. The chain is built from TRBV25-1 and TRBJ1-2, with 7 bases matching TRBD1. The germline V gene encodes CDR1 MGHDK and CDR2 SYGVNS. The CDR3 is 13 residues long. The CDR3 region is CASRGQTYYGYTF. The CDR3 nucleotides read TGTGCAAGCAGGGGACAGACTTACTATGGCTACACCTTC.

This clone was recorded at least ten times. The chain has TRBV5-6 and TRBJ2-7; D gene ambiguous. Per germline, CDR1 SGHDT and CDR2 YYEEEE. V shed 1 base and J shed 0 bases, with 8 bases lying between them. The CDR3 is made up of 14 amino acids. CDR3 sequence (DNA): TGTGCCAGCAGCTTGAGCCCGATCTCCTACGAGCAGTACTTC. It codes for CASSLSPISYEQYF. The complete variable domain, with remaining parts taken from reference TRBV5-6 and TRBJ2-7, reads DAGVTQSPTHLIKTRGQQVTLRCSPKSGHDTVSWYQQALGQGPQFIFQYYEEEERQRGNFPDRFSGHQFPNYSSELNVNALLLGDSALYLCASSLSPISYEQYFGPGTRLTVT.

V usage is TRBV11-1 and J usage is TRBJ2-5; 7 bases agree with TRBD2. Germline-derived CDR1 and CDR2 are SGHAT and FQDESV (reference sequence). V gave up 1 base and J gave up 2 bases; unmatched junction bases: 16. The CDR3 has 19 amino acids. The CDR3, as DNA: TGTGCCAGCAGCTTAGAGCGGGGTAGTAGCGAGAGGAGGCAAGAGACCCAGTACTTC. Translating gives CASSLERGSSERRQETQYF.

This clone was seen at least ten times. The chain has TRBV19 and TRBJ2-1, with 10 bases lining up with TRBD2. Germline-derived CDR1 and CDR2 are LNHDA and SQIVND (reference sequence). V gave up 4 bases and J gave up 9 bases; unmatched junction bases: 9. This CDR3 spans 15 amino acids. CDR3 nucleotides: TGTGCCAGTAGTACTTCTAGCGGGAGCTTGGTTGAGCAGTTCTTC. Protein sequence: CASSTSSGSLVEQFF.

The chain couples TRBV5-5 to TRBJ2-7; a weak D match, TRBD1 (5 bases). Trimming removed 4 bases at V and 5 bases at J, with 16 bases between. The CDR3 spans 14 residues. The germline V gene encodes CDR1 SGHKS and CDR2 YYEKEE (reference sequence). The CDR3 is CASSISWQGNEQYF. The CDR3 DNA reads TGTGCCAGCAGCATCTCTTGGCAGGGCAACGAGCAGTACTTC.

This clone came up many times. The chain carries TRBV19 and TRBJ2-7; the D gene is possibly TRBD2 (5 bases). Germline V gene lookup returns CDR1 LNHDA and CDR2 SQIVND (reference sequence). The CDR3 is 13 amino acids. V lost 0 bases to trimming and J lost 6 bases, with 9 bases between them. CDR3 bases: TGTGCCAGTAGTATAGATCTAGCTCGCGAGCAGTACTTC. Translating gives CASSIDLAREQYF.